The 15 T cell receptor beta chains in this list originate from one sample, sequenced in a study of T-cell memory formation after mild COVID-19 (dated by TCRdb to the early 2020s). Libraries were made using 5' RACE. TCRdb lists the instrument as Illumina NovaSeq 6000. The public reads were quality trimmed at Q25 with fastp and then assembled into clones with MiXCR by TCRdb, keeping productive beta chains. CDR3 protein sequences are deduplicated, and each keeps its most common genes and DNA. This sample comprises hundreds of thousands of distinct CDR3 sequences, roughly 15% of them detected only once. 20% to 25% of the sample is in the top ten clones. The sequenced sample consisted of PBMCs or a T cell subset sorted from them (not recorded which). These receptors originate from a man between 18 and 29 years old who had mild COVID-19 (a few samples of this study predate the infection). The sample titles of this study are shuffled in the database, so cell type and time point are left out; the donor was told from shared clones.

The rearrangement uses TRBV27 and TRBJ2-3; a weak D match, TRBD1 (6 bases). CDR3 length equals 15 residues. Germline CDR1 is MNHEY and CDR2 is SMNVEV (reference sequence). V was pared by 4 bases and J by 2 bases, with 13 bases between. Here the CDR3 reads CASSSRDKYTDTQYF. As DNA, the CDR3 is TGTGCCAGCAGTTCCCGGGACAAATACACAGATACGCAGTATTTT.

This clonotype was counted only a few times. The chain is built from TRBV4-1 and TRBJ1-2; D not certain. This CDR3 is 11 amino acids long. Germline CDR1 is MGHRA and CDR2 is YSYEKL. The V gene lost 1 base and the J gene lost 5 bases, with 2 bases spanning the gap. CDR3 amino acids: CASSQAYGYTF. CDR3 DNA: TGCGCCAGCAGCCAAGCGTATGGCTACACCTTC.

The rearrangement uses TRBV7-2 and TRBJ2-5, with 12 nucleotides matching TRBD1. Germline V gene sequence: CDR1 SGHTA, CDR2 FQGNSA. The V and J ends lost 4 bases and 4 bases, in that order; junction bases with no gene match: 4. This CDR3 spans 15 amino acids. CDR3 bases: TGTGCCAGCAGCTCCTGGGACAGGGGGCGAGAGACCCAGTACTTC. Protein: CASSSWDRGRETQYF.

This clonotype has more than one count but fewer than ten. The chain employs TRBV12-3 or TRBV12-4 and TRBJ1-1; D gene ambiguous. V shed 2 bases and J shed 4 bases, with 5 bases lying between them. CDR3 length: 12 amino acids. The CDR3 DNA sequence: TGTGCCAGCAGTTTATGGGCCACTGAAGCTTTCTTT. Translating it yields CASSLWATEAFF.

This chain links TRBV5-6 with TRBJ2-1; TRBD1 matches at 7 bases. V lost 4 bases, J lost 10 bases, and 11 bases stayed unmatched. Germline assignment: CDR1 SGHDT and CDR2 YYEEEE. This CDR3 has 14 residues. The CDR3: CASSHTTGWEEQFF. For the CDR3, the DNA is TGTGCCAGCAGCCATACGACAGGGTGGGAGGAGCAGTTCTTC.

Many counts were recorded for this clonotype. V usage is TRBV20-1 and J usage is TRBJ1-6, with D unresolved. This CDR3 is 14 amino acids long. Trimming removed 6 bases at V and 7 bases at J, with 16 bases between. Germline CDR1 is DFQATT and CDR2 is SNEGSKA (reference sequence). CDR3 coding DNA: TGCAGTGCGCTAGCGGCCCTGAAAAATTCACCCCTCCACTTT. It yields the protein CSALAALKNSPLHF.

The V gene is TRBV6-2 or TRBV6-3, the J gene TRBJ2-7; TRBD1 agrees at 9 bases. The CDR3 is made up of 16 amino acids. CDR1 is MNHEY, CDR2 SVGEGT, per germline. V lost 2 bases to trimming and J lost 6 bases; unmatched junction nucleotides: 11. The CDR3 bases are TGTGCCAGCAGTTACGAAGGGACAGGGTGGTCCGGCGAGCAGTACTTC. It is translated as CASSYEGTGWSGEQYF.

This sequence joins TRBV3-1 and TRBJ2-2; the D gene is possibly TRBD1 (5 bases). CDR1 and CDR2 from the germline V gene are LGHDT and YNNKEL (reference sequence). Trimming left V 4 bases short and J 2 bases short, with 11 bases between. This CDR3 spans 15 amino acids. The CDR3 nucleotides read TGTGCCAGCAGCCGCGGACACCTTAACACCGGGGAGCTGTTTTTT. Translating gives CASSRGHLNTGELFF.

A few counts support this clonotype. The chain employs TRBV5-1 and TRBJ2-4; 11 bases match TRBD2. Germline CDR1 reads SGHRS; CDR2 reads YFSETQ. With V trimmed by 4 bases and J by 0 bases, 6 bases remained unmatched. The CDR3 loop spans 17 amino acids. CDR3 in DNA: TGCGCCAGCAGCGGGGGGACTAGCGGCATAGCCAAAAACATTCAGTACTTC. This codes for CASSGGTSGIAKNIQYF.

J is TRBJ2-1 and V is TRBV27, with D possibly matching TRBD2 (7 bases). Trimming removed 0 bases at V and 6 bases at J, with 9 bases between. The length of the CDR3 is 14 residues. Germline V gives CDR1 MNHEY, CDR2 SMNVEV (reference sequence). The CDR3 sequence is CASSLSRGANEQFF. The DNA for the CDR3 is TGTGCCAGCAGTTTATCTCGGGGGGCCAATGAGCAGTTCTTC.

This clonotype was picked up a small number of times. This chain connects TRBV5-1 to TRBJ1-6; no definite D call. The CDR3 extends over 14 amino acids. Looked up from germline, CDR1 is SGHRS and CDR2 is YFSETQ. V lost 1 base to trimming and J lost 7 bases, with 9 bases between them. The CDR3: CASSLPAANSPLHF. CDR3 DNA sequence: TGCGCCAGCAGCTTGCCAGCCGCAAATTCACCCCTCCACTTT.

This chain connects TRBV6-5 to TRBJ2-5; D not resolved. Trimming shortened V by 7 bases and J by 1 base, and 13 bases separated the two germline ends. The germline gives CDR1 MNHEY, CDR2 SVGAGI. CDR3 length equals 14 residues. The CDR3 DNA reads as TGTGCCAGCACTCCTGCAGAAACCCAAGAGACCCAGTACTTC. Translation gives CASTPAETQETQYF.

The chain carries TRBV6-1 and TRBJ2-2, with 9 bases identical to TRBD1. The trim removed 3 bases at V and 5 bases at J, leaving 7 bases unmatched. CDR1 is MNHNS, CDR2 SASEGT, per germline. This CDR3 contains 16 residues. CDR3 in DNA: TGTGCCAGCAGTGACCCGGGACAGGGATATACCGGGGAGCTGTTTTTT. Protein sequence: CASSDPGQGYTGELFF.

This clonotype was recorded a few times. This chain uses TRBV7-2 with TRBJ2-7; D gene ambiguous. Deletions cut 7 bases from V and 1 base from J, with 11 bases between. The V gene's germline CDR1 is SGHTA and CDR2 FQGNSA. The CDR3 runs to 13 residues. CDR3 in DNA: TGTGCCAGCACCCACCCAGCTTCCTACGAGCAGTACTTC. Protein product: CASTHPASYEQYF.

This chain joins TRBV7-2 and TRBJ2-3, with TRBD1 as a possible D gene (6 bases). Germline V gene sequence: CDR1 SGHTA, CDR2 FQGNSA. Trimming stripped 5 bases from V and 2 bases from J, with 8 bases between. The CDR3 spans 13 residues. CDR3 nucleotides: TGTGCCAGCAGCCGGGACAACACAGATACGCAGTATTTT. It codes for CASSRDNTDTQYF. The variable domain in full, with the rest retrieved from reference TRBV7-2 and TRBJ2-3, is GAGVSQSPSNKVTEKGKDVELRCDPISGHTALYWYRQSLGQGLEFLIYFQGNSAPDKSGLPSDRFSAERTGGSVSTLTIQRTQQEDSAVYLCASSRDNTDTQYFGPGTRLTVL.